This TCR beta chain is from a study of T cell responses to AZD1222 COVID-19 vaccine. Points on this clone: Its matching antigen is unknown.

Trimming removed 4 bases from V and 0 bases from J, with 13 bases in between. The CDR3 is 17 amino acids. Germline V CDR1 and CDR2: SEHNR, FQNEAQ (reference sequence). Using immunoSEQ multiplex PCR, the repertoire was profiled, and TCRdb retains in-frame clones only, with some absent. The table records about 160,000 clones, around 89% of them present only once. Regarding the study as a whole: Donors were mostly white British, more females; clonal diversity possibly underestimated. Epitopes outside B.1.351 and B.1.1.7 mutated regions reportedly drew nearly half of spike TCRs.

Sequencing was performed on peripheral blood, taken on day 0 of AZD1222 vaccination. The V and J genes are TRBV7-9 and TRBJ2-6; D is possibly TRBD1 (6 bases). The sequence came from an adult in good health. The CDR3 protein is CASSSRDTHSGANVLTF. The CDR3 nucleotides are TGTGCCAGCAGCTCCCGGGACACACACTCTGGGGCCAACGTCCTGACTTTC.